The rows below give T cell receptor beta chains drawn from one sample of a study of blood T cell dynamics during melanoma immunotherapy. The method was immunoSEQ multiplex PCR; TCRdb's version includes in-frame clones alone and lacks a portion of them. Found here are under 8,000 clones, around 81% of them singletons; the top ten hold 25% to 35%. Here the sequenced sample was blood, taken from a patient treated with checkpoint blockade. These receptors all stem from a human donor with melanoma. Both conserved end residues are part of each CDR3. A D gene is named only where the DNA matches it firmly. Some rows mark clone size as missing; the rest say once, few, many or name a class of expanded clone.

TRBV6-6	14	TRBJ2-5	-	-	TGTGCCAGCAGTGGACTGACCGCACAAGAGACCCAGTACTTC	CASSGLTAQETQYF
TRBV7-9	15	TRBJ2-2	-	-	TGTGCCAGCAGCTTCAGGGGGGCCGACACCGGGGAGCTGTTTTTT	CASSFRGADTGELFF
TRBV6-6	14	TRBJ1-5	-	few	TGTGCCAGCAGTTACAAGGGCGACAATCAGCCCCAGCATTTT	CASSYKGDNQPQHF
TRBV30	15	TRBJ1-5	TRBD1	-	TGTGCCTGGAGCGACAGGGGGCGTCTCAATCAGCCCCAGCATTTT	CAWSDRGRLNQPQHF
TRBV7-2	12	TRBJ2-5	-	few	TGTGCCAGCAGCTTAGCTGAAGAGACCCAGTACTTC	CASSLAEETQYF
TRBV5-1	15	TRBJ2-1	TRBD2	-	TGCGCCAGCAGCGCAAGCGGGGGGGACTACAATGAGCAGTTCTTC	CASSASGGDYNEQFF
TRBV4-2	13	TRBJ1-4	TRBD1	-	TGTGCCAGCAGGACAGGGCCTAATGAAAAACTGTTTTTT	CASRTGPNEKLFF
TRBV2	13	TRBJ1-1	-	-	TGTGCCAGCAGTGGTGTAGGGGGCACTGAAGCTTTCTTT	CASSGVGGTEAFF
TRBV6-5	15	TRBJ2-7	TRBD1	-	TGTGCCAGCAGAGAAACGGGACAGGGGCCCTACGAGCAGTACTTC	CASRETGQGPYEQYF
TRBV10-1	14	TRBJ2-3	-	few	TGCGCCAGCAGTGTCGGAAAAAGCACAGATACGCAGTATTTT	CASSVGKSTDTQYF
TRBV2	13	TRBJ1-5	TRBD1	-	TGTGCCAGCAGCGAGGGACAGATACAGCCCCAGCATTTT	CASSEGQIQPQHF
TRBV5-6	15	TRBJ2-6	-	-	TGTGCCAGCAGCTTGGGGTTTTCTGGGGCCAACGTCCTGACTTTC	CASSLGFSGANVLTF
TRBV5-6	15	TRBJ2-3	TRBD2	large	TGTGCCAGCAGCTTGGGGGGAGGGATGGGTGCTACGCAGTATTTT	CASSLGGGMGATQYF
TRBV11-3	13	TRBJ2-7	-	-	TGTGCCAGCAGCTTAGGTCGGGACCGGCAGCAGTACTTC	CASSLGRDRQQYF
TRBV21-1	12	TRBJ2-7	-	-	TGTGCCAGCAGCGGCAGGGGGCACGAGCAGTACTTC	CASSGRGHEQYF
TRBV4-1	15	TRBJ2-1	-	few	TGCGCCAGCAGCGGGGGACTCATTGATGGGAATGAGCAGTTCTTC	CASSGGLIDGNEQFF
TRBV11-2	18	TRBJ1-3	TRBD1	-	TGTGCCAGCAGCTTCCGGGACAGGGATTGGTATGGTGGAAACACCATATATTTT	CASSFRDRDWYGGNTIYF
TRBV10-2	16	TRBJ2-6	-	-	TGCGCCAGCAGGCGTGGACGTAGCTCTGGGGCCAACGTCCTGACTTTC	CASRRGRSSGANVLTF
TRBV6-1	14	TRBJ1-5	-	few	TGTGCCAGCACTATGACAGCAGTCAATCAGCCCCAGCATTTT	CASTMTAVNQPQHF
TRBV6-1	13	TRBJ2-7	-	-	TGTGCCAGCAGCGGACAGTTTACCTACGAGCAGTACTTC	CASSGQFTYEQYF
TRBV19	13	TRBJ2-5	TRBD1	-	TGTGCCAGTAGTAGAAGACAGGGGGAGACCCAGTACTTC	CASSRRQGETQYF
TRBV11-2	15	TRBJ1-6	-	-	TGTGCCAGCAGCTTAGATTGGTCCTATAATTCACCCCTCCACTTT	CASSLDWSYNSPLHF
TRBV11-2	13	TRBJ1-5	-	-	TGTGCCAGCAGTCTGACGCCGATGCAGCCCCAGCATTTT	CASSLTPMQPQHF
TRBV7-9	14	TRBJ1-1	-	-	TGTGCCAGCAGCAGGGAGGGGCTACCCACTGAAGCTTTCTTT	CASSREGLPTEAFF
TRBV10-3	13	TRBJ1-1	TRBD1	-	TGTGCCACGCGCGGGACAGGGAACACTGAAGCTTTCTTT	CATRGTGNTEAFF
TRBV19	14	TRBJ2-7	-	-	TGTGCCAGTAGTATTGCGGGGACCTCCTACGAGCAGTACTTC	CASSIAGTSYEQYF
TRBV7-3	15	TRBJ2-1	TRBD2	-	TGTGCCAGCAGCTTAAACGGCGGGAGTAACAATGAGCAGTTCTTC	CASSLNGGSNNEQFF
TRBV5-1	14	TRBJ2-7	-	-	TGCGCCAGCAGCCCTGGAAGGGAAAGGCCGATGCAGTACTTC	CASSPGRERPMQYF
TRBV30	16	TRBJ2-6	-	-	TGTGCCTGGAGTGTTTGGGGCCGGTCTGGGGCCAACGTCCTGACTTTC	CAWSVWGRSGANVLTF
TRBV19	17	TRBJ1-6	-	-	TGTGCCAGTAGTATACCCTGGGACGGCTCCTATAATTCACCCCTCCACTTT	CASSIPWDGSYNSPLHF
TRBV2	13	TRBJ1-1	-	-	TGTGCCAGCATAAGGAACAGTCTCACTGAAGCTTTCTTT	CASIRNSLTEAFF
TRBV18	12	TRBJ2-7	-	-	TGTGCCAGCTCACCACGTACGAGCGAGCAGTACTTC	CASSPRTSEQYF
TRBV7-9	14	TRBJ1-1	TRBD1	-	TGTGCCAGCAGCCGGGGACAGGGGAACACTGAAGCTTTCTTT	CASSRGQGNTEAFF
TRBV7-6	13	TRBJ1-1	-	-	TGTGCCAGCAGCGCCTGGGGGAACACTGAAGCTTTCTTT	CASSAWGNTEAFF
TRBV30	15	TRBJ2-1	-	-	TGTGCCTGGAGTGTAGTCCACTCTTCGGGCAATGAGCAGTTCTTC	CAWSVVHSSGNEQFF
TRBV9	14	TRBJ2-1	-	once	TGTGCCAGCAGCACTCGCCATAGTCTCAATGAGCAGTTCTTC	CASSTRHSLNEQFF
TRBV7-9	14	TRBJ2-1	TRBD2	-	TGTGCCAGCAGCTTAGAGGGGACTAGTTCCCGCCCGTTCTTC	CASSLEGTSSRPFF
TRBV27	17	TRBJ1-4	-	few	TGTGCCAGCAGCCTGAGGGGACGAGGGGTAGGGGAAAAAAAACTGTTTTTT	CASSLRGRGVGEKKLFF
TRBV5-4	15	TRBJ1-3	TRBD1	-	TGTGCCAGCAGCGGGGGGACAGCCTCTGGAAACACCATATATTTT	CASSGGTASGNTIYF
TRBV18	15	TRBJ1-1	-	-	TGTGCCAGCTCACCCGACAGCTATAGGGACACTGAAGCTTTCTTT	CASSPDSYRDTEAFF
TRBV29-1	18	TRBJ1-5	-	-	TGCAGCGTTGACCCCTCCTCGACAGGTACTCATAGCAATCAGCCCCAGCATTTT	CSVDPSSTGTHSNQPQHF
TRBV21-1	17	TRBJ2-2	-	-	TGTGCCAGCAGTCACCTAGCGGGAGGGGCGAACACCGGGGAGCTGTTTTTT	CASSHLAGGANTGELFF
TRBV18	14	TRBJ2-3	-	-	TGTGCCAGCTCACCTGCGTCTAGCACAGATACGCAGTATTTT	CASSPASSTDTQYF
TRBV11-2	14	TRBJ2-7	-	-	TGTGCCAGCAGTCCCGGGACTTCACTGAGTGAGCAGTACTTC	CASSPGTSLSEQYF
TRBV19	15	TRBJ2-2	TRBD1	once	TGTGCCAGTAGTTTTTCACTACAGGGGACCGGGGAGCTGTTTTTT	CASSFSLQGTGELFF